Below, 22 T cell receptor beta chains from the same sample are listed, as sequenced in a study of T cell responses to AZD1222 COVID-19 vaccine. This table comes from immunoSEQ multiplex PCR, and its TCRdb copy is limited to in-frame clones, with some not included. The table records about 130,000 clones, roughly 88% of them present only once. The sequencing used peripheral blood, collected on day 0 of AZD1222 vaccination. The source is an adult in good health.

There are a few counts of this clone. The chain carries TRBV18 and TRBJ1-4, with no clear D. V was trimmed by 2 bases and J by 0 bases, leaving 4 bases between them. In germline, CDR1 is KGHSH, CDR2 LQKENI. The CDR3 is 14 amino acids. DNA for the CDR3: TGTGCCAGCTCACCAATGTCAACTAATGAAAAACTGTTTTTT. This sequence encodes CASSPMSTNEKLFF.

This clone showed up just a few times. The rearrangement joins TRBV30 to TRBJ1-3; D unresolved. The CDR3 spans 15 residues. CDR1 and CDR2 (germline): GTSNPN, SVGIG (reference sequence). The V end lost 2 bases, the J end lost 2 bases, and 13 bases lay between the germline ends. The CDR3 region has the DNA TGTGCCTGGAGTAAAGCGAGGGTCACTGGAAACACCATATATTTT. Its translation is CAWSKARVTGNTIYF.

The genes are TRBV6-5 and TRBJ2-1; tentatively, D is TRBD1 (5 bases). The V end was cut by 0 bases, the J end by 6 bases, with 9 bases between. The CDR3 totals 14 residues. Germline CDR1 and CDR2: MNHEY and SVGAGI. The CDR3 spells CASSYSTRVNEQFF. CDR3 bases: TGTGCCAGCAGTTACTCGACCAGGGTCAATGAGCAGTTCTTC.

This chain joins TRBV5-1 and TRBJ1-1; D unclear. The CDR3 contains 13 residues. Trimming removed 3 bases at V and 9 bases at J, with 15 bases between. The V gene's germline CDR1 is SGHRS and CDR2 YFSETQ. DNA for the CDR3: TGCGCCAGCAGCTCGGACTCGGTGGAAAAAGCTTTCTTT. Its translation is CASSSDSVEKAFF.

The rearrangement links TRBV7-8 to TRBJ2-3; 10 nucleotides agree with TRBD1. Germline trimming cut 0 bases from V and 5 bases from J; bases unmatched to any gene: 17. The germline V gene encodes CDR1 SGHVS and CDR2 FQNEAQ. The CDR3 extends over 20 amino acids. CDR3 bases: TGTGCCAGCAGCTTAGCGCGGTTTCGGGCTGGACAGGGGGGGAGAGATACGCAGTATTTT. Translated, it gives CASSLARFRAGQGGRDTQYF. Full variable domain (missing parts from reference TRBV7-8 and TRBJ2-3): GAGVSQSPRYKVAKRGQDVALRCDPISGHVSLFWYQQALGQGPEFLTYFQNEAQLDKSGLPSDRFFAERPEGSVSTLKIQRTQQEDSAVYLCASSLARFRAGQGGRDTQYFGPGTRLTVL.

The V call is TRBV3-1 (or the pseudogene TRBV3-2), the J call TRBJ1-5; 7 bases match TRBD1. This CDR3 contains 14 residues. With V trimmed by 4 bases and J by 5 bases, 5 bases remained unmatched. Germline V gives CDR1 LGHDT, CDR2 YNNKEL (reference sequence). Here the CDR3 reads CASSRGTEHQPQHF. The CDR3 DNA sequence: TGTGCCAGCAGCCGAGGGACAGAACATCAGCCCCAGCATTTT.

V is TRBV2 and J is TRBJ1-3, with a possible D match to TRBD1 (6 bases). Per the germline V gene, CDR1 is SNHLY and CDR2 is FYNNEI. V was shortened by 4 bases and J by 2 bases, with 9 bases between the two germline ends. This CDR3 contains 14 residues. This CDR3 is CASSANRAGNTIYF. The DNA for the CDR3 is TGTGCCAGCAGTGCGAACAGGGCTGGAAACACCATATATTTT.

The J gene is TRBJ2-3, the V gene TRBV5-4; weak D call: TRBD2 (6 bases). The germline V gene encodes CDR1 SGHNT and CDR2 YYREEE (reference sequence). This CDR3 region has 13 residues. V lost 10 bases and J lost 1, with 13 bases in between. CDR3 bases: TGTGCCGGAGCGGGTCAACGCACAGATACGCAGTATTTT. It specifies CAGAGQRTDTQYF.

Here the CDR3 DNA reads TGTGCCAGCAGTTTACGGTCGACAGGTTTGGTCCGTAATTCACCCCTCCACTTT. It encodes CASSLRSTGLVRNSPLHF. The rearrangement uses TRBV27 and TRBJ1-6; D may be TRBD1 (6 bases). Germline lookup yields CDR1 MNHEY and CDR2 SMNVEV (reference sequence). The length of the CDR3 is 18 residues. V lost 2 bases to trimming and J lost 6 bases, with 20 bases between them.

The chain employs TRBV19 and TRBJ2-2; TRBD1 aligns across 9 bases. The germline V gene encodes CDR1 LNHDA and CDR2 SQIVND (reference sequence). Unmatched junction bases numbered 12, after V lost 4 bases and J lost 9 bases. CDR3 length equals 16 residues. The CDR3 DNA sequence: TGTGCCAGTAGTAGCACAGGGGGCGGATGGGGCCGGGAGCTGTTTTTT. Translation: CASSSTGGGWGRELFF.

This clone has more than one count but fewer than ten. CDR3 amino acids: CASSSRGAYEQYF. As DNA, the CDR3 is TGTGCCAGTAGTAGTCGGGGGGCCTACGAGCAGTACTTC. This chain links TRBV19 with TRBJ2-7; 7 nucleotides line up with TRBD2. Germline lookup yields CDR1 LNHDA and CDR2 SQIVND (reference sequence). The CDR3 spans 13 residues. V gave up 4 bases and J gave up 2 bases; unmatched junction bases: 2. The whole variable domain, filled in from reference TRBV19 and TRBJ2-7, reads DGGITQSPKYLFRKEGQNVTLSCEQNLNHDAMYWYRQDPGQGLRLIYYSQIVNDFQKGDIAEGYSVSREKKESFPLTVTSAQKNPTAFYLCASSSRGAYEQYFGPGTRLTVT.

This clone was picked up one time. The V call is TRBV9, the J call TRBJ2-2, with D maybe TRBD1 (5 bases). Germline assignment: CDR1 SGDLS and CDR2 YYNGEE. The length of the CDR3 is 15 residues. Trimming took off 0 bases at V and 5 bases at J, with 11 bases between the two ends. CDR3 in DNA: TGTGCCAGCAGCGTAGGGCTGGGGCCGACCGGGGAGCTGTTTTTT. Amino acids: CASSVGLGPTGELFF.

This chain links TRBV30 with TRBJ2-1, with TRBD2 identical over 11 bases. This CDR3 has 20 residues. V shed 1 base, J shed 0 bases, and the junction held 14 bases outside the gene matches. Per germline, CDR1 GTSNPN and CDR2 SVGIG (reference sequence). The DNA for the CDR3 is TGTGCCTGGAGTGCCGATCCCACTAGCGGGAGTCTATCCTCCTACAATGAGCAGTTCTTC. Translation gives CAWSADPTSGSLSSYNEQFF.

V usage is TRBV3-1 (or the pseudogene TRBV3-2) and J usage is TRBJ1-2, with unresolved D. The CDR3 covers 15 residues. Germline assignment: CDR1 LGHDT and CDR2 YNNKEL (reference sequence). The V gene lost 0 bases and the J gene lost 4 bases, with 12 bases spanning the gap. As DNA, the CDR3 is TGTGCCAGCAGCCAAGACAGGAGTACTTTCTATGGCTACACCTTC. Translated: CASSQDRSTFYGYTF.

This clone is a singleton in its sample. The chain uses TRBV29-1 and TRBJ1-3; the D gene is possibly TRBD1 (5 bases). Trimming removed 0 bases from V and 3 bases from J, with 12 bases in between. This CDR3 is 15 amino acids long. Per germline, CDR1 SQVTM and CDR2 ANQGSEA. The CDR3 DNA follows: TGCAGCGTTGAAGATCAAGGCAGGGTTGGAAACACCATATATTTT. Protein sequence: CSVEDQGRVGNTIYF.

The rearrangement joins TRBV5-1 to TRBJ2-7; 8 bases map to TRBD2. CDR1 is SGHRS, CDR2 YFSETQ, per germline. V trimming: 1 base; J trimming: 5 bases; junction bases outside the gene matches: 5. The CDR3 is 14 residues long. The CDR3 here is CASSLTPGGDEQYF. In nucleotides, the CDR3 is TGCGCCAGCAGCTTGACCCCGGGGGGGGACGAGCAGTACTTC.

This sequence joins TRBV5-1 and TRBJ2-3, with D unresolved. From germline, CDR1 is SGHRS and CDR2 YFSETQ. The CDR3 runs 12 residues. Trimming pared 4 bases from V and 0 bases from J, leaving 3 bases between. CDR3 sequence reads: CASSGSTDTQYF. CDR3 nucleotides: TGCGCCAGCAGCGGAAGCACAGATACGCAGTATTTT.

The chain joins TRBV6-5 to TRBJ1-3; D is unresolved. The V gene's germline CDR1 is MNHEY and CDR2 SVGAGI. The CDR3 covers 15 residues. V gave up 7 bases and J gave up 0 bases, with 13 bases separating them. The CDR3 region is CASTQWGSSGNTIYF. In nucleotides, the CDR3 is TGTGCCAGCACGCAGTGGGGTAGCTCTGGAAACACCATATATTTT.

The DNA of the CDR3 is TGCGCCAGCAGTCCGGGCCCACAAGCGCAGTATTTT. Its protein is CASSPGPQAQYF. This chain connects TRBV10-2 to TRBJ2-3; D remains unclear. Germline lookup yields CDR1 WSHSY and CDR2 SAAADI. The CDR3 sequence is 12 residues long. The ends were cut back, 5 bases at V and 10 bases at J, with 13 bases in the middle.

The rearrangement joins TRBV10-2 to TRBJ1-2; 7 bases map to TRBD1. V lost 3 bases and J lost 6; bases outside the gene matches: 1. The CDR3 covers 12 residues. CDR1 and CDR2 (germline): WSHSY, SAAADI. The CDR3 DNA is TGCGCCAGCAGTGAAGGGGGCAATGGCTACACCTTC. It translates to CASSEGGNGYTF.

The chain recombines TRBV7-2 with TRBJ2-7; perhaps TRBD1 as D (5 bases). CDR1 is SGHTA and CDR2 is FQGNSA in the germline V gene. V lost 3 bases and J lost 2, with 8 bases in between. CDR3 length: 13 amino acids. The CDR3: CASSFDSPYEQYF. The CDR3, as DNA: TGTGCCAGCAGCTTTGACAGTCCCTACGAGCAGTACTTC.

The rearrangement links TRBV11-2 to TRBJ2-3, with TRBD1 matching over 7 bases. This CDR3 spans 12 amino acids. CDR1 and CDR2 (germline): SGHAT, FQNNGV. Trimming took 6 bases from V and 9 from J; bases not matched to a gene: 6. CDR3 nucleotides: TGTGCCAGCAGGAGAACAGGGGTCACGCAGTATTTT. Residues: CASRRTGVTQYF. Variable domain in full (rest from reference TRBV11-2 and TRBJ2-3): EAGVAQSPRYKIIEKRQSVAFWCNPISGHATLYWYQQILGQGPKLLIQFQNNGVVDDSQLPKDRFSAERLKGVDSTLKIQPAKLEDSAVYLCASRRTGVTQYFGPGTRLTVL.